The clone carrying this T cell receptor beta chain was observed many times. The CDR3 extends over 13 amino acids. The V end lost 3 bases, the J end lost 3 bases, and 9 bases lay between the germline ends. Germline V gene sequence: CDR1 SGHTA, CDR2 FQGNSA. This sample is drawn from a study of T cells in Graves' hyperthyroidism and ophthalmopathy. Regions amplified from RNA transcripts were the TCR beta CDR3 regions. When the TCR CDR3 underwent first-round RT-PCR, the HTBI primer set was used. Each CDR3 protein gets one entry after TCRdb re-called the multiplex PCR reads with MiXCR. The data show approximately 360,000 distinct CDR3 sequences, 20% to 30% seen once.

The receptor was isolated from a man aged 45-65 years with Graves' hyperthyroidism. Sequenced: blood. The rearrangement links TRBV7-2 to TRBJ2-7; tentative D call: TRBD2 (5 bases). The CDR3 nucleotides read TGTGCCAGCAGCTTCCATAGCGACTACGAGCAGTACTTC. The encoded protein is CASSFHSDYEQYF.